This T cell receptor beta chain was captured in a study of cytomegalovirus exposure and HLA in healthy donors (dated by TCRdb to about 2017). Describing the broader study: According to an earlier analysis of 587 of the donors, roughly 180 million T cells yielded over 100 million unique TCR beta sequences and about 280 Gb of sequence data. An early release that covered roughly 600 HLA-typed donors contained around 330 gigabases of sequencing data and around 80 million unique TCR sequences. Of the 300 to 500 genotyped donors, 70% to 90% were placed in the genetic ancestry cluster associated with self-reported Caucasian donors. The study aimed to test whether cataloging public T cell receptors could reveal signatures of past pathogen exposure. The study profiled the T cell repertoires of 500 to 800 subjects by immunosequencing and related them to cytomegalovirus serostatus. A separate validation cohort of 100 to 150 different subjects was used in addition to the 666-subject first cohort. High-throughput TCR immunosequencing, statistical association of individual TCRs with disease status, and machine learning were combined to predict cytomegalovirus infection status. In a later analysis, previously published TCR beta repertoires from 550 to 700 donors were re-analyzed and high-resolution HLA genotyping was added so that TCR occurrence patterns could be studied. The later analysis used no new phenotypic data to find candidate immune exposures, relying instead on TCR beta sequences and their occurrence across donors. An earlier analysis of approximately 640 of the donors applied high-throughput TCR beta sequencing to assess whether each TCR beta V gene segment acted as functional or pseudogenic. Donor age, sex, ethnicity and CMV serostatus were collected together with the repertoire data. In a later genetic analysis, genome-wide SNP genotypes for about three fifths of the roughly 670 donors were used, and that subset was treated as a discovery cohort. All discovery cohort repertoires had been generated on a single sequencing platform. HLA typing included class I and class II loci at four-digit resolution. Typing coverage varied by locus: roughly 629-640 donors for A, B, C, DRB1 and DQB1; under 550 for DQA1; more than 600 for DPA1; fewer than 480 for DPB1. Roughly five DR-DQ haplotypes were treated as single units for association and clustering because of strong linkage in the cohort. Among about 360 genotyped donors of the cohort, an average of roughly 240,000 unique TCR beta nucleotide sequences were sequenced per donor, 15% to 20% of them non-productive. General findings and caveats noted by the study authors: Strong co-occurrence of HLA alleles, especially DR and DQ, made assigning TCR associations to individual alleles difficult. Compared with equally common non-associated chains, HLA-associated TCR beta chains in a later analysis were more clonally expanded and had lower generation probabilities. While some public TCRs were present in many individuals, most TCR sequences turned up only very rarely across donors. The classifier was reported to diagnose cytomegalovirus status with high specificity and sensitivity in both the original cohort and the validation cohort. Correlated functional status among segregating V segments might reflect linkage disequilibrium, but an unknown experimental factor could not be ruled out. V-gene and J-gene trimming of TCR beta chains was associated with a missense DCLRE1C variant in a later genetic analysis, and the association was replicated in an independent cohort. The authors suggested that the approach could potentially be generalized to other disease states and immunological phenotypes. Because counts were too low, more than 15 rarely observed V segments, including chromosome 9 orphons, were left out of the earlier analysis of approximately 580 of the donors. In vitro tests confirmed that a few of the cytomegalovirus-associated TCR beta chains recognize cytomegalovirus antigens. A further reported finding was that TCR beta sequences accurately predicted the HLA-A and HLA-B alleles for most subjects in the first cohort. In an earlier analysis of approximately 590 of the donors, most TCR beta V segments appeared in productive rearrangements about 90% or about 30% of the time, broadly matching IMGT annotations. Presence/absence analyses assumed roughly uniform sequencing depth across donors, an assumption that may not hold. At a false discovery rate of 0.05, a later analysis linked some 18,000 TCR beta sequences to specific HLA alleles. A total of 164 TCR beta chains were listed by the study as associated with cytomegalovirus. Compared with the 666-donor mean, donors in an Asian-associated ancestry cluster had fewer N-insertions in productive TCRs, according to a later genetic analysis. Because some donors lacked HLA typing at each locus, the association tests relied only on the typed subset. According to a later analysis, most CMV-associated TCR beta chains appeared to be HLA-restricted, and the HLA associations seemed to be driven largely by CMV exposure. A cluster of highly shared sequence variants was judged likely to represent a technical artifact of the sequencing pipeline. In a later analysis, several top co-occurrence clusters were reported to appear linked to parvovirus B19, influenza, CMV and Epstein-Barr virus. In a later analysis, TCR association rates were found to vary across HLA loci, with the most associated TCRs seen for DRB1 alleles and the fewest for HLA-C alleles. Only TCR beta chains were sequenced in this cohort, and the absence of alpha or paired-chain data limited detectable features. Because the 87-base-pair reads could not distinguish some IMGT-functional V segments, including TRBV6-2 and TRBV6-3, those segments were excluded. Immune exposure information for the cohort was limited to CMV serostatus.

The CDR3 starts with the cysteine, ends with the phenylalanine, and has 15 residues. Only the CDR3 region is kept as DNA, spanning 45 bases read in frame from base 1. Deletion took 4 bases off V and 2 bases off J, with a span of 13 bases between the germline ends. The germline V gene supplies CDR1 LGHNA and CDR2 YSLEER. Library creation used the immunoSEQ multiplex PCR assay. For the multiplex PCR, a mixture combining 60 forward primers for TCR Vbeta segments and 13 reverse primers for TCR Jbeta segments was used. Amplification of the CDR3 region of rearranged TCR beta genes was performed with a multiplex PCR assay on genomic DNA. The amplified TCR beta libraries were sequenced on the Illumina HiSeq System as 87-base-pair reads. On the study's bioinformatics: Across the 670 or so repertoires, a later analysis counted roughly 77 million unique TCR beta chains, 9.5 million to 13 million of which were shared by at least two donors. Raw reads were error-corrected and collapsed into unique sequences by a nearest-neighbor algorithm in which closely related sequences were merged to remove PCR and sequencing errors. Alignment of CDR3 sequences to IMGT reference sequences was used to assign V, D and J gene segments. For a sequence to be retained, a match of at least six nucleotides to both a V gene segment and a J gene segment was required. A rearrangement counted as productive if the CDR3 had no stop codons and remained in frame with V and J, and every other rearrangement counted as non-productive. Following IMGT convention, CDR3 was defined as the stretch from the second conserved V-encoded cysteine up to the conserved J-encoded phenylalanine. The earlier analysis of about 610 of the donors excluded sequences that lacked an unambiguous match to a single V gene segment. An earlier analysis of several hundred of the donors classified V segments as functional when productive rearrangements were above 56.7% and as segregating when the standard deviation between donors was above 5%. A statistical classification framework was built to diagnose cytomegalovirus status from the catalog of TCR beta chain sequences. A later analysis assigned V and J genes by comparing TCR nucleotide sequences with IMGT/GENE-DB human TR gene sequences. The TCRdist pipeline was used in a later analysis to assign CDR3 sequences and most-parsimonious VDJ recombination scenarios. In a later analysis, each TCR beta chain was defined by its CDR3 amino acid sequence together with its V-gene family, and reads lacking a unique V-gene family were excluded. In a later analysis, 450 to 600 highly shared, low-generation-probability nucleotide sequences were removed to address suspected cross-contamination and a sequencing artifact. A later analysis calculated a clonal expansion index for each public chain from normalized within-repertoire ranks of inferred template counts. In a later analysis, generation probabilities were computed with a VDJ recombination model fitted to out-of-frame rearrangements, and the resulting probabilities were checked against IGoR. Hypergeometric tests were used in a later analysis to score TCR-TCR, TCR-HLA and TCR-CMV co-occurrence, with a repertoire-size bias correction applied to the TCR pairs. False discovery rates were estimated in a later analysis by permuting HLA or CMV assignments 20 times. In a later analysis, co-occurring TCRs were grouped using DBSCAN, with TCRdist sequence similarity added in when clustering inside HLA-allele-positive subsets. Repertoires with fewer than 30,000 or more than 120,000 public chains, plus five repertoires with anomalous nucleotide sharing, were excluded from co-occurrence clustering. TCRdb provides this immuneACCESS table in a form limited to in-frame rearrangements. Some clones are lacking; in checked studies, under half of them reflect an unresolved V gene, and why the rest are absent is not known. V and J calls and clone size come straight from that table; D and trimming were deduced from the DNA. The table for this sample lists 85,000 to 110,000 clones; 75% to 85% of them were counted only once. The leading ten clones occupy under 13% of the sample.

In total, approximately 690 healthy bone marrow donors made up the cohort. All cohort members were sampled while nominally healthy, although unrecorded immune exposures were likely present. The donor tested CMV seropositive, placing the donor among the 289 seropositive members of the cohort. Every donor gave a peripheral blood sample, and the peripheral blood mononuclear cells from that sample were used for TCR beta sequencing. Genomic DNA was extracted from the blood cell samples with the Qiagen DNeasy Blood Extraction Kit. In regard to this clone: Its antigen is unknown. Base-call qualities are not available, and no considerably larger clone is one nucleotide away.

Recombination joined TRBV4-3 with TRBJ2-3; TRBD2 might be the D gene, on 6 matching bases. The sequencing sample was made of PBMCs. The clonotype originates from a woman aged 18-30 years in good health and CMV-seropositive. CDR3 loop: CASSPAGSATDTQYF. The bases are TGCGCCAGCAGCCCCGCGGGATCAGCCACAGATACGCAGTATTTT.